The 27 T cell receptor beta chains below were found in one sample sequenced in a study of cytomegalovirus exposure and HLA in healthy donors (dated by TCRdb to the late 2010s). Libraries were built with the immunoSEQ multiplex PCR assay. A mixture of 60 forward primers for TCR Vbeta segments and 13 reverse primers for TCR Jbeta segments was used in the multiplex PCR. TCRdb's version of the immuneACCESS table is confined to in-frame rearrangements and falls short of the full clone set. An unresolved V gene accounts for under half of the shortfall where checked; the remainder is of unknown origin. For this sample the table gives a few hundred thousand clones, of which 77% were detected only once. Roughly 2.5% of the sample is taken by the ten largest. The sequencing input was PBMCs. The receptors shown here come from a woman aged 60-75 years in good health and CMV-seropositive.

The gene calls are TRBV6-5 and TRBJ2-2, with D uncertain. The CDR3 length is 12 residues. V was clipped by 6 bases and J by 5 bases, with 7 bases between them. Germline V gene data show CDR1 as MNHEY and CDR2 as SVGAGI. CDR3 protein: CASRSRTGELFF. For the CDR3, the DNA is TGTGCCAGCAGGAGCCGGACCGGGGAGCTGTTTTTT.

The rearrangement uses TRBV7-9 and TRBJ2-7; a weak D match, TRBD2 (6 bases). Trimming took 5 bases from V and 5 from J, leaving 19 bases between them. The CDR3 is 15 residues long. In germline, CDR1 is SEHNR, CDR2 FQNEAQ (reference sequence). CDR3 region: CASSPRGTLHNEQYF. The CDR3, as DNA: TGTGCCAGCAGCCCCCGGGGGACCCTACATAACGAGCAGTACTTC.

The rearrangement links TRBV28 to TRBJ2-7; tentatively, D is TRBD2 (5 bases). This CDR3 has 15 residues. Trimming removed 1 base from V and 6 bases from J, with 16 bases in between. Germline loops: CDR1 MDHEN, CDR2 SYDVKM. The CDR3, as DNA: TGTGCCAGCAGTTTATTAGAACCGAGGGATTCCGAGCAGTACTTC. It specifies CASSLLEPRDSEQYF.

This chain uses TRBV5-5 with TRBJ2-7; 9 nucleotides line up with TRBD2. The CDR3 covers 16 residues. With V trimmed by 2 bases and J by 3 bases, 9 bases remained unmatched. The germline gives CDR1 SGHKS, CDR2 YYEKEE (reference sequence). Written as DNA, the CDR3 is TGTGCCAGCAGCTTAAGTGTAAATAGCGGGAGCTACGAGCAGTACTTC. The encoded protein is CASSLSVNSGSYEQYF.

V is TRBV5-1 and J is TRBJ2-2; D may be TRBD1 (6 bases). Germline loops: CDR1 SGHRS, CDR2 YFSETQ. The ends were cut back, 1 base at V and 5 bases at J, with 9 bases in the middle. CDR3 length: 14 residues. CDR3 region: CASSLLQGTGELFF. DNA for the CDR3: TGCGCCAGCAGCTTGCTACAGGGAACCGGGGAGCTGTTTTTT.

The CDR3 spells CASSPAGKPDYGYTF. In DNA form, the CDR3 reads TGTGCCAGCTCACCTGCGGGGAAGCCCGACTATGGCTACACCTTC. The V call is TRBV18, the J call TRBJ1-2, with no clear D. The ends were cut back, 3 bases at V and 3 bases at J, with 14 bases in the middle. The germline gives CDR1 KGHSH, CDR2 LQKENI. The CDR3 contains 15 residues.

Here the CDR3 reads CASRLQGSSTEAFF. The CDR3 nucleotides are TGTGCCAGCAGATTACAGGGAAGTAGCACTGAAGCTTTCTTT. This rearrangement joins TRBV6-1 to TRBJ1-1; tentatively, D is TRBD1 (6 bases). The ends were cut back, 6 bases at V and 4 bases at J, with 15 bases in the middle. Per germline, CDR1 MNHNS and CDR2 SASEGT. This CDR3 contains 14 residues.

The J gene is TRBJ2-1, the V gene TRBV29-1; D ambiguous. V lost 2 bases and J lost 5, with 16 bases in between. The CDR3 consists of 15 residues. From germline, CDR1 is SQVTM and CDR2 ANQGSEA. CDR3 DNA sequence: TGCAGCGTTGAATTGTTTGGTAGGAGACACAATGAGCAGTTCTTC. Translated: CSVELFGRRHNEQFF.

The CDR3 DNA reads as TGTGCCAGCAGTTTCTTCCAAGGGGCGGTCTATGGCTACACCTTC. It yields the protein CASSFFQGAVYGYTF. The genes are TRBV5-6 and TRBJ1-2, with D maybe TRBD1 (5 bases). The V end was cut by 5 bases, the J end by 4 bases, with 18 bases between. Germline CDR1 SGHDT, CDR2 YYEEEE. This CDR3 contains 15 residues.

The rearrangement joins TRBV5-1 to TRBJ1-2, with TRBD1 matching 7 bases. This CDR3 is 15 amino acids long. Germline assignment: CDR1 SGHRS and CDR2 YFSETQ. The ends lost 8 bases at V and 8 bases at J; junction bases unmatched: 18. DNA of the CDR3: TGCGCCAGGTTGCGGGTTACAACAGGGGAGGAAGGCTACACCTTC. Translated, it gives CARLRVTTGEEGYTF.

This clone occurred once. CDR3 sequence (DNA): TGCGCCAGCAGCTCGGGGACTAGCGGGAGGAGCTCCTACGAGCAGTACTTC. It is translated as CASSSGTSGRSSYEQYF. The J gene is TRBJ2-7, the V gene TRBV5-1; 15 bases agree with TRBD2. Trimming removed 3 bases from V and 0 bases from J; junction bases left unmatched: 4. The CDR3 runs to 17 residues. CDR1 is SGHRS, CDR2 YFSETQ, per germline.

The rearrangement links TRBV9 to TRBJ1-5; TRBD1 is a possible D gene (6 bases). CDR3 length: 14 residues. Trimming pared 3 bases from V and 3 bases from J, leaving 10 bases between. Germline assignment: CDR1 SGDLS and CDR2 YYNGEE. The CDR3 nucleotides read TGTGCCAGCAGCGCTACAGGGTCCAATCAGCCCCAGCATTTT. Its translation: CASSATGSNQPQHF.

CDR3 nucleotides: TGTGCCAGCGCTTTTACAGGGGACACTGAAGCTTTCTTT. Its translation is CASAFTGDTEAFF. This chain uses TRBV7-9 with TRBJ1-1; 7 positions match TRBD1. Germline CDR1 and CDR2: SEHNR and FQNEAQ (reference sequence). The length of the CDR3 is 13 residues. Trimming cost V 8 bases and J 3 bases; bases outside gene matches: 6.

The chain has TRBV11-1 and TRBJ2-2, with 9 positions matching TRBD1. Germline CDR1 reads SGHAT; CDR2 reads FQDESV (reference sequence). V was clipped by 6 bases and J by 5 bases; unmatched bases: 4. The CDR3 length is 14 residues. The CDR3 spells CASRTTGGTGELFF. The CDR3 nucleotides are TGTGCCAGCAGAACGACAGGGGGGACCGGGGAGCTGTTTTTT.

The chain joins TRBV4-1 to TRBJ1-4; TRBD1 matches at 10 bases. Losses at the gene ends were 2 bases for V and 3 bases for J; bases not matched to a gene: 3. The CDR3 is 16 amino acids. The germline V gene has CDR1 MGHRA and CDR2 YSYEKL. CDR3 amino acids: CASSQTGTGANEKLFF. The CDR3 DNA reads TGCGCCAGCAGCCAAACAGGGACAGGGGCTAATGAAAAACTGTTTTTT.

This sequence joins TRBV5-4 and TRBJ2-5; D perhaps matches TRBD2 (6 bases). CDR3 length: 13 residues. Germline CDR1 SGHNT, CDR2 YYREEE (reference sequence). V was cut by 0 bases and J by 4 bases, with 7 bases left in between. In DNA form, the CDR3 reads TGTGCCAGCAGCTTGGAGGGAGGAGAGACCCAGTACTTC. Translated: CASSLEGGETQYF.

The chain joins TRBV18 to TRBJ1-1; TRBD1 is a possible D gene (5 bases). Germline values: CDR1 KGHSH, CDR2 LQKENI. CDR3 length: 16 residues. Between the trimmed V and J ends, which lost 3 bases and 5 bases, there was a span of 19 bases. The CDR3 sequence is CASSPMDPGGRTEAFF. CDR3 coding DNA: TGTGCCAGCTCACCTATGGACCCGGGGGGTCGGACTGAAGCTTTCTTT.

The rearrangement joins TRBV9 to TRBJ2-1, with TRBD1 matching 10 bases. The CDR3 sequence is 16 residues long. Trimming cost V 1 base and J 6 bases; bases outside gene matches: 7. The germline CDR1 and CDR2 sequences are SGDLS and YYNGEE. Here the CDR3 reads CASSVRGTGAGNEQFF. For the CDR3, the DNA is TGTGCCAGCAGCGTAAGGGGGACAGGGGCCGGCAATGAGCAGTTCTTC.

This chain uses TRBV5-4 with TRBJ1-6; D uncertain. The germline V and J ends were trimmed by 4 bases and 7 bases, with 18 bases remaining between them. The germline gives CDR1 SGHNT, CDR2 YYREEE (reference sequence). This CDR3 contains 16 residues. The CDR3 DNA reads as TGTGCCAGCAGCGGCGGAGGGCTACCGACAAATTCACCCCTCCACTTT. The encoded protein is CASSGGGLPTNSPLHF.

The gene calls are TRBV5-4 and TRBJ2-1; no reliable D call. This CDR3 has 13 amino acids. Trimming cost V 2 bases and J 6 bases, with 9 bases left between them. Germline lookup yields CDR1 SGHNT and CDR2 YYREEE (reference sequence). The DNA of the CDR3 is TGTGCCAGCAGCTTCGAGGATTTCAATGAGCAGTTCTTC. This gives the protein CASSFEDFNEQFF.

The chain links TRBV7-2 to TRBJ2-1, with D unclear. CDR1 SGHTA and CDR2 FQGNSA come from the germline V gene. The CDR3 runs to 13 residues. The ends were cut back, 6 bases at V and 7 bases at J, with 13 bases in the middle. In DNA form, the CDR3 reads TGTGCCAGCAGTCTGACTCGCTTTAATGAGCAGTTCTTC. Protein: CASSLTRFNEQFF.

This clone showed up just once. No DNA is shown, since the ends of the CDR3 on it are uncertain; the CDR3 is the one TCRdb lists. This chain links TRBV28 with TRBJ1-1; the table's D call, TRBD1, was not checked against the DNA. Per germline, CDR1 MDHEN and CDR2 SYDVKM. 12 amino acids form the CDR3, both terminal residues included. CDR3 in amino acids: CASILGQYEAFF.

The V and J genes are TRBV6-1 and TRBJ1-1, with D possibly TRBD1 on 5 matching bases. CDR1 and CDR2 (germline): MNHNS, SASEGT. V gave up 11 bases and J gave up 1 base, with 14 bases separating them. The CDR3 consists of 13 residues. This chain's CDR3 is CALGGAPNTEAFF. CDR3 in DNA: TGTGCCCTTGGCGGGGCTCCGAACACTGAAGCTTTCTTT.

This sequence joins TRBV6-5 and TRBJ2-2; maybe TRBD2 (5 bases). The V gene lost 6 bases and the J gene lost 4 bases, with 9 bases spanning the gap. This CDR3 has 13 residues. The V gene's germline CDR1 is MNHEY and CDR2 SVGAGI. CDR3 amino acids: CASRLTSTGELFF. The DNA for the CDR3 is TGTGCCAGCAGATTAACTAGCACCGGGGAGCTGTTTTTT.

The rearrangement links TRBV30 to TRBJ2-5, with a weak D call TRBD1 (5 bases). The DNA end favors TRBJ2-7, so the J call may be wrong. The CDR3 is 13 residues long. Germline V lookup: CDR1 GTSNPN, CDR2 SVGIG (reference sequence). The CDR3 bases are TGTGCCTGGGGAACAGGACACTCCTACGAGCAGTACTTC. It codes for CAWGTGHSYEQYF.

This clone was observed once. The chain is built from TRBV5-6 and TRBJ1-6; D unclear. This CDR3 is built from 14 residues. The germline V and J ends were trimmed by 0 bases and 8 bases, with 9 bases remaining between them. Germline lookup yields CDR1 SGHDT and CDR2 YYEEEE. CDR3 in amino acids: CASSLARGHSPLHF. The CDR3 coding sequence is TGTGCCAGCAGCTTGGCCAGAGGTCATTCACCCCTCCACTTT.

Only one count was recorded for this clone. This sequence joins TRBV2 and TRBJ2-1; 12 nucleotides match TRBD2. CDR1 is SNHLY, CDR2 FYNNEI, per germline. This CDR3 is built from 15 residues. J gave up 7 bases and V 5 bases, and 6 bases lay outside the gene matches. The chain's CDR3 is CASSTGTSGWNEQFF. Here the CDR3 DNA reads TGTGCCAGCAGTACCGGGACTAGCGGGTGGAATGAGCAGTTCTTC.